The text below deals with one T cell receptor (beta chain). Its antigen remains unidentified. Researchers ran the PCR with 60 Vbeta and 13 Jbeta primers. TCRdb keeps only in-frame clones here, not all; method: immunoSEQ multiplex PCR. The sample yields some 110,000 clones, 8.5% to 10% seen once. The ends were cut back, 4 bases at V and 2 bases at J, with 13 bases in the middle. This CDR3 has 15 amino acids. CDR1 is SGDLS, CDR2 YYNGEE, per germline. This sample is drawn from a study of cytomegalovirus exposure and HLA in healthy donors. Regarding the study as a whole: An analysis done earlier found most TCR beta V segments productive about 87% or about 30% of the time. After further analysis at a later stage, 16,951 TCR beta sequences were associated with HLA alleles at 0.05 false discovery rate.

This clonotype was obtained from a man aged 25-45 years in good health and CMV-seronegative. Sequences were obtained from PBMCs. The V call is TRBV9, the J call TRBJ1-3, with D uncertain. The CDR3 loop reads CASSPRGLPGNTIYF. CDR3 coding DNA: TGTGCCAGCAGCCCCCGGGGTTTACCTGGAAACACCATATATTTT.